The sequence of this T cell receptor beta chain was determined in a study of human T cells and chemical hapten exposure. Overall study context: On the upper back, patch tests were applied with 0.01% DPC and read at 6 days.

This clonotype was counted at least ten times. This sample's time point: patch test 3, about 24 weeks after DPC sensitization. The sample's treatment: therapeutic diphenylcyclopropenone sensitization with weekly scalp DPC. Blood draws came first, before each patch test. This CDR3 has 15 residues. V gave up 0 bases and J gave up 1 base, with 5 bases separating them. Germline CDR1 SGHRS, CDR2 YFSETQ. Via MiXCR, TCRdb re-called the RACE reads, giving one row per CDR3 protein. Of about 82,000 distinct CDR3 sequences in the sample, about an eighth were seen once. The origin of this receptor is a woman in her fifties or sixties with alopecia areata. Some clones in this sample may be carry-over from other donors' samples. This chain connects TRBV5-1 to TRBJ2-6, with D unresolved. Sequencing was performed on whole blood, taken in connection with sensitization to the hapten diphenylcyclopropenone (DPC). The CDR3 DNA reads TGCGCCAGCAGCTTGGACGGATCTGGGGCCAACGTCCTGACTTTC. It is translated as CASSLDGSGANVLTF.